One sample yielded the 5 T cell receptor beta chains listed below, sequenced in a study of CD4 T cells in relation to SARS-CoV-2 and coronaviruses. CD4+ T cells from unexposed donors were obtained before the COVID-19 pandemic (2011-2018). The cells were cultured for 10 days before CD4+ T cells were isolated. Their recognized antigens are unknown. TCRdb keeps only in-frame clones here, not all; method: immunoSEQ multiplex PCR. Counted here are approximately 20,000 clones, 70% to 75% occurring once; the ten biggest clones make up 20% to 25%. Material for sequencing was CD4+ T cells from PBMCs, cultured in vitro. Receptors originate from a human donor in good health.

In its sample, this clone was seen once. This rearrangement joins TRBV19 to TRBJ2-5, with TRBD2 matching 12 bases. The V gene's germline CDR1 is LNHDA and CDR2 SQIVND (reference sequence). The CDR3 totals 15 residues. Trimming took 6 bases from V and 5 from J; bases not matched to a gene: 7. As DNA, the CDR3 is TGTGCCAGTAGCCGACTAGCGGGAGTATCGGAGACCCAGTACTTC. Its translation: CASSRLAGVSETQYF.

The chain recombines TRBV29-1 with TRBJ1-2, with D maybe TRBD1 (6 bases). Germline CDR1 and CDR2: SQVTM and ANQGSEA. Trimming removed 2 bases at V and 5 bases at J, with 12 bases between. The CDR3 is 13 amino acids. CDR3: CSVETGNLYGYTF. The CDR3 DNA reads TGCAGCGTTGAAACAGGGAACCTTTATGGCTACACCTTC. The whole variable domain, remainder taken from reference TRBV29-1 and TRBJ1-2, is SAVISQKPSRDICQRGTSLTIQCQVDSQVTMMFWYRQQPGQSLTLIATANQGSEATYESGFVIDKFPISRPNLTFSTLTVSNMSPEDSSIYLCSVETGNLYGYTFGSGTRLTVV.

This sequence joins TRBV6-5 and TRBJ2-2; 10 bases fit TRBD1. The CDR3 extends over 15 amino acids. Germline loops: CDR1 MNHEY, CDR2 SVGAGI. The V and J ends lost 5 bases and 5 bases, in that order; junction bases with no gene match: 5. The CDR3 DNA is TGTGCCAGCAGTCGACAGGGGGCGCGGACCGGGGAGCTGTTTTTT. It specifies CASSRQGARTGELFF.

The chain carries TRBV7-3 and TRBJ2-3; no clear D. Germline CDR1 is SGHTA and CDR2 is FQGTGA. V lost 2 bases to trimming and J lost 1 base, with 10 bases between them. The CDR3 spans 15 residues. CDR3 in amino acids: CASSLEGSRTDTQYF. As DNA, the CDR3 is TGTGCCAGCAGCTTAGAAGGGTCTCGCACAGATACGCAGTATTTT.

The genes are TRBV7-2 and TRBJ2-5; a possible D gene is TRBD2 (5 bases). The CDR3 is made up of 14 amino acids. Germline CDR1 reads SGHTA; CDR2 reads FQGNSA. V lost 8 bases, J lost 0 bases, and 13 bases lay in between. This CDR3 is CASEGRSNQETQYF. CDR3 in DNA: TGTGCCAGCGAGGGCCGCAGTAACCAAGAGACCCAGTACTTC.